This is a list of T cell receptor beta chains from one sample in a study of beta chain features in type 1 diabetes. The table came from immunoSEQ multiplex PCR; TCRdb's copy has only in-frame clones and leaves some out. There are some 200,000 clones in the sample; about a tenth occur only once, and 1% to 1.5% lies in the top ten. The sample consisted of central memory CD4+ T cells from blood. Receptors originate from a man between 18 and 35 years old in good health. Each CDR3 is given with its conserved first and last residue. The D gene is left open where the match is weak. Some rows have no size entry. The others give once, few or many, or a class for an expanded clone.

CDR3 DNA: TGCAGCGTTGTGACTTCCGGAAACACCATATATTTT
CDR3 protein: CSVVTSGNTIYF
J gene: TRBJ1-3
D gene: .
clone size: .
V gene: TRBV29-1

CDR3 DNA: TGTGCCAGCAGCCTAAAGGAGCCTACCACAGATACGCAGTATTTT
CDR3 protein: CASSLKEPTTDTQYF
J gene: TRBJ2-3
D gene: .
clone size: .
V gene: TRBV4-2

CDR3 DNA: TGTGCCAGCAGTGTGACCCAGACCACTGAAGCTTTCTTT
CDR3 protein: CASSVTQTTEAFF
J gene: TRBJ1-1
D gene: .
clone size: many
V gene: TRBV6-1

CDR3 DNA: TGTGCCAGCAGTTACTCCGGTCACAGCACAGATACGCAGTATTTT
CDR3 protein: CASSYSGHSTDTQYF
J gene: TRBJ2-3
D gene: .
clone size: many
V gene: TRBV6-5

CDR3 DNA: TGTGCCAGCAGCTTAGAGGTTACCTACAATGAGCAGTTCTTC
CDR3 protein: CASSLEVTYNEQFF
J gene: TRBJ2-1
D gene: .
clone size: few
V gene: TRBV7-9

CDR3 DNA: TGCAGCGTCAGAGTGACAGCCTCCGGGGAAGCTTTCTTT
CDR3 protein: CSVRVTASGEAFF
J gene: TRBJ1-1
D gene: .
clone size: few
V gene: TRBV29-1

CDR3 DNA: TGTGCCAGCAGCTTAGAATCCGCTAGCGGAGGGGAGACCCAGTACTTC
CDR3 protein: CASSLESASGGETQYF
J gene: TRBJ2-5
D gene: TRBD2
clone size: few
V gene: TRBV7-2

CDR3 DNA: TGTGCCAGCACCTTGACAGTAACCGGGGAGCTGTTTTTT
CDR3 protein: CASTLTVTGELFF
J gene: TRBJ2-2
D gene: .
clone size: few
V gene: TRBV5-6

CDR3 DNA: TGCGCCAGCAGCCCAGTGGGGGCTAGGGAAAAACTGTTTTTT
CDR3 protein: CASSPVGAREKLFF
J gene: TRBJ1-4
D gene: .
clone size: .
V gene: TRBV4-1

CDR3 DNA: TGTGCCAGCAGCCCCTACACCTATGGCTACACCTTC
CDR3 protein: CASSPYTYGYTF
J gene: TRBJ1-2
D gene: .
clone size: .
V gene: TRBV7-2

CDR3 DNA: TGTGCCAGCAGCCCAGCGGGACTAGCGGGAGTCCATGAGCAGTTCTTC
CDR3 protein: CASSPAGLAGVHEQFF
J gene: TRBJ2-1
D gene: TRBD2
clone size: many
V gene: TRBV14

CDR3 DNA: TGTGCCAGCAAACCGGGACTAGCGGGAGTTAACTATGAGCAGTTCTTC
CDR3 protein: CASKPGLAGVNYEQFF
J gene: TRBJ2-1
D gene: TRBD2
clone size: few
V gene: TRBV28

CDR3 DNA: TGCGCCAGCAGCTCGATTACGGGAGCGTTCGCAGATACGCAGTATTTT
CDR3 protein: CASSSITGAFADTQYF
J gene: TRBJ2-3
D gene: .
clone size: few
V gene: TRBV5-1

CDR3 DNA: TGCAGCGTTGAATCGGGAGGGAGTGAGCAGTTCTTC
CDR3 protein: CSVESGGSEQFF
J gene: TRBJ2-1
D gene: TRBD2
clone size: many
V gene: TRBV29-1

CDR3 DNA: TGTGCCAGCAGCTTATCGGACAGGAACTACGAGCAGTACTTC
CDR3 protein: CASSLSDRNYEQYF
J gene: TRBJ2-7
D gene: TRBD1
clone size: .
V gene: TRBV7-2

CDR3 DNA: TGTGCCAGCAGCCCCAGACAGGGGGTGAGCAATCAGCCCCAGCATTTT
CDR3 protein: CASSPRQGVSNQPQHF
J gene: TRBJ1-5
D gene: TRBD1
clone size: few
V gene: TRBV28

CDR3 DNA: TGCAGCGTTGCTCACCTTAACTATGGCTACACCTTC
CDR3 protein: CSVAHLNYGYTF
J gene: TRBJ1-2
D gene: .
clone size: few
V gene: TRBV29-1

CDR3 DNA: TGTGCCAGCACCCCATGGGAGGGGGAGACCCAGTACTTC
CDR3 protein: CASTPWEGETQYF
J gene: TRBJ2-5
D gene: TRBD2
clone size: few
V gene: TRBV25-1

CDR3 DNA: TGTGCCTGGAATCCTGGATCCTACGAGCAGTACTTC
CDR3 protein: CAWNPGSYEQYF
J gene: TRBJ2-7
D gene: .
clone size: .
V gene: TRBV30

CDR3 DNA: TGTGCCAGCACTCAAGGAGGGGTTTACGAGCAGTACTTC
CDR3 protein: CASTQGGVYEQYF
J gene: TRBJ2-7
D gene: .
clone size: few
V gene: TRBV7-9

CDR3 DNA: TGTGCCAGCAGCCAGCCGGGACGGGACGAGCAGTACTTC
CDR3 protein: CASSQPGRDEQYF
J gene: TRBJ2-7
D gene: .
clone size: few
V gene: TRBV14

CDR3 DNA: TGCAGCGTTGGGACTGGCTACGAGCAGTACTTC
CDR3 protein: CSVGTGYEQYF
J gene: TRBJ2-7
D gene: .
clone size: many
V gene: TRBV29-1

CDR3 DNA: TGTGCCAGCCGCCAGCCGGGAGCGGGAGACACCGGGGAGCTGTTTTTT
CDR3 protein: CASRQPGAGDTGELFF
J gene: TRBJ2-2
D gene: TRBD2
clone size: few
V gene: TRBV13

CDR3 DNA: TGTGCCAGCAGCTTGGACAGGGGCCCCCCTACGAAACAGTACTTC
CDR3 protein: CASSLDRGPPTKQYF
J gene: TRBJ2-7
D gene: TRBD1
clone size: many
V gene: TRBV11-2

CDR3 DNA: TGCGCCAGCAGCCGGGACCTAGCCTACGAGCAGTACTTC
CDR3 protein: CASSRDLAYEQYF
J gene: TRBJ2-7
D gene: .
clone size: .
V gene: TRBV4-3

CDR3 DNA: TGTGCCAGCAGTTCTAGTCCCAGCAACGAGCAGTACTTC
CDR3 protein: CASSSSPSNEQYF
J gene: TRBJ2-7
D gene: .
clone size: many
V gene: TRBV5-4

CDR3 DNA: TGCAGCGTTGAAGGCCGCGGGGTAGATACGCAGTATTTT
CDR3 protein: CSVEGRGVDTQYF
J gene: TRBJ2-3
D gene: .
clone size: .
V gene: TRBV29-1

CDR3 DNA: TGTGCCTCGAACTGGGCCTCGGGCTATGGCTACACCTTC
CDR3 protein: CASNWASGYGYTF
J gene: TRBJ1-2
D gene: .
clone size: many
V gene: TRBV30

CDR3 DNA: TGTGCCAGCAGCTTGACTAGCGGGAGCCCCGAGACCCAGTACTTC
CDR3 protein: CASSLTSGSPETQYF
J gene: TRBJ2-5
D gene: TRBD2
clone size: few
V gene: TRBV5-4

CDR3 DNA: TGTGCCATCAGCCGGAGGCCCGAGCAGTACTTC
CDR3 protein: CAISRRPEQYF
J gene: TRBJ2-7
D gene: .
clone size: .
V gene: TRBV6-6

CDR3 DNA: TGTGCCACCAGCAGGAAACTGACTAGCCTTCCTGACAATGAGCAGTTCTTC
CDR3 protein: CATSRKLTSLPDNEQFF
J gene: TRBJ2-1
D gene: TRBD2
clone size: .
V gene: TRBV15

CDR3 DNA: TGTGCCAGCAGTGGCCGGACCCAGTACTTC
CDR3 protein: CASSGRTQYF
J gene: TRBJ2-5
D gene: .
clone size: few
V gene: TRBV28

CDR3 DNA: TGTGCCAGCTCCCAATCGGAGGGCTGGTACGAGCAGTACTTC
CDR3 protein: CASSQSEGWYEQYF
J gene: TRBJ2-7
D gene: .
clone size: .
V gene: TRBV18

CDR3 DNA: TGCAGCGTTCCTACAGGGGGCGAGACCCAGTACTTC
CDR3 protein: CSVPTGGETQYF
J gene: TRBJ2-5
D gene: TRBD1
clone size: few
V gene: TRBV29-1

CDR3 DNA: TGTGCCAGCAGTGGACTAGCCTTCGGAGCAGATACGCAGTATTTT
CDR3 protein: CASSGLAFGADTQYF
J gene: TRBJ2-3
D gene: TRBD2
clone size: many
V gene: TRBV6-6

CDR3 DNA: TGTGCCAGCAGTGGGAGGACAAGGAATACGCAGTATTTT
CDR3 protein: CASSGRTRNTQYF
J gene: TRBJ2-3
D gene: .
clone size: .
V gene: TRBV6-6

CDR3 DNA: TGTGCCAGCAGAGCGACTACCAGCTTAGATACGCAGTATTTT
CDR3 protein: CASRATTSLDTQYF
J gene: TRBJ2-3
D gene: .
clone size: .
V gene: TRBV2

CDR3 DNA: TGTGCTAGCAGCTTGCCAGGTCAAGAGACCCAGTACTTC
CDR3 protein: CASSLPGQETQYF
J gene: TRBJ2-5
D gene: .
clone size: many
V gene: TRBV7-7

CDR3 DNA: TGTGCCAGCAGCCGGCTAGTCCAAGAGACCCAGTACTTC
CDR3 protein: CASSRLVQETQYF
J gene: TRBJ2-5
D gene: .
clone size: .
V gene: TRBV9

CDR3 DNA: TGCGCCAGCAGCCAGCAGGGAGGCGCAGATACGCAGTATTTT
CDR3 protein: CASSQQGGADTQYF
J gene: TRBJ2-3
D gene: .
clone size: few
V gene: TRBV5-1

CDR3 DNA: TGCAGCGTTGGTGTCCTCGCGGGGGCCTACGAGCAGTACTTC
CDR3 protein: CSVGVLAGAYEQYF
J gene: TRBJ2-7
D gene: TRBD2
clone size: .
V gene: TRBV29-1

CDR3 DNA: TGTGCCTGGAGTACTACGGGACAGTCGCGCACCATATATTTT
CDR3 protein: CAWSTTGQSRTIYF
J gene: TRBJ1-3
D gene: TRBD1
clone size: few
V gene: TRBV30

CDR3 DNA: TGCGCCAGCAGCGGGACTAGGATCGGGGAGCTGTTTTTT
CDR3 protein: CASSGTRIGELFF
J gene: TRBJ2-2
D gene: TRBD2
clone size: few
V gene: TRBV10-1

CDR3 DNA: TGTGCCAGCAGACGGACTAGCGGGAGAGGGGATACGCAGTATTTT
CDR3 protein: CASRRTSGRGDTQYF
J gene: TRBJ2-3
D gene: TRBD2
clone size: .
V gene: TRBV2

CDR3 DNA: TGCGCCAGCAGCCGCCGACAGGGAGGGAACACTGAAGCTTTCTTT
CDR3 protein: CASSRRQGGNTEAFF
J gene: TRBJ1-1
D gene: TRBD1
clone size: few
V gene: TRBV5-1

CDR3 DNA: TGTGCCAGCAGTGAATGGACACTCTATAATGAAAAACTGTTTTTT
CDR3 protein: CASSEWTLYNEKLFF
J gene: TRBJ1-4
D gene: .
clone size: few
V gene: TRBV25-1

CDR3 DNA: TGCGCCAGCAGCCAAGTCTCCGCGGGAGGGAGGGAGACCCAGTACTTC
CDR3 protein: CASSQVSAGGRETQYF
J gene: TRBJ2-5
D gene: TRBD2
clone size: many
V gene: TRBV4-1

CDR3 DNA: TGCGCCAGCAGCTTGAGGGAGGGCCGCAATGAGCAGTTCTTC
CDR3 protein: CASSLREGRNEQFF
J gene: TRBJ2-1
D gene: TRBD2
clone size: .
V gene: TRBV4-3

CDR3 DNA: TGTGCCAGCAGCCCCAGACAGTACGAGCAGTACTTC
CDR3 protein: CASSPRQYEQYF
J gene: TRBJ2-7
D gene: .
clone size: many
V gene: TRBV7-2

CDR3 DNA: TGTGCCAGCAGCTTAAGCCCAGCGGCCCAATACGAGCAGTACTTC
CDR3 protein: CASSLSPAAQYEQYF
J gene: TRBJ2-7
D gene: .
clone size: few
V gene: TRBV7-9

CDR3 DNA: TGCGCCAGCAGCTTTGTCCTAGCGGGAGATGAGCAGTACTTC
CDR3 protein: CASSFVLAGDEQYF
J gene: TRBJ2-7
D gene: TRBD2
clone size: .
V gene: TRBV5-1

CDR3 DNA: TGTGCCAGTAGCCTGGGACACTCCGACTACGAGCAGTACTTC
CDR3 protein: CASSLGHSDYEQYF
J gene: TRBJ2-7
D gene: .
clone size: .
V gene: TRBV19

CDR3 DNA: TGTGCCAGCTCACGGGACCTTCCAAGCACAGATACGCAGTATTTT
CDR3 protein: CASSRDLPSTDTQYF
J gene: TRBJ2-3
D gene: .
clone size: few
V gene: TRBV18

CDR3 DNA: TGCAGTGTTCAGGCCGTAGGTGGGGGGGAGCTGTTTTTT
CDR3 protein: CSVQAVGGGELFF
J gene: TRBJ2-2
D gene: .
clone size: .
V gene: TRBV29-1

CDR3 DNA: TGTGCCACCAGCACTACGACAGGGACGCAAGAGACCCAGTACTTC
CDR3 protein: CATSTTTGTQETQYF
J gene: TRBJ2-5
D gene: TRBD1
clone size: .
V gene: TRBV15

CDR3 DNA: TGTGCCATCAGTGATCAAGGGCTTGGCTACACCTTC
CDR3 protein: CAISDQGLGYTF
J gene: TRBJ1-2
D gene: .
clone size: .
V gene: TRBV10-3

CDR3 DNA: TGTGCCATCAGTGGCGTCGGTAGGGAGAACGAAGGCTACACCTTC
CDR3 protein: CAISGVGRENEGYTF
J gene: TRBJ1-2
D gene: .
clone size: many
V gene: TRBV10-3